The next 8 T cell receptor beta chains were all read from a single sample in a study of T cell responses to AZD1222 COVID-19 vaccine. This table comes from immunoSEQ multiplex PCR, and its TCRdb copy is limited to in-frame clones, with some not included. The table lists some 120,000 clones, around 88% of them singletons. The material sequenced was peripheral blood, taken on day 0 of AZD1222 vaccination. The receptors come from an adult in good health.

The chain joins TRBV11-2 to TRBJ2-7, with D unclear. The V gene's germline CDR1 is SGHAT and CDR2 FQNNGV. The CDR3 consists of 14 residues. Trimming pared 1 base from V and 3 bases from J, leaving 10 bases between. The CDR3 protein is CASSLAVGYYEQYF. CDR3 DNA: TGTGCCAGCAGCTTAGCAGTGGGGTACTACGAGCAGTACTTC.

This clone has just one count. The V gene is TRBV28, the J gene TRBJ1-2; D unclear. V lost 7 bases, J lost 3 bases, and 6 bases lay in between. Germline V gene lookup returns CDR1 MDHEN and CDR2 SYDVKM. The CDR3 has 11 amino acids. CDR3 sequence reads: CASISDYGYTF. The CDR3 DNA reads TGTGCCAGCATATCGGACTATGGCTACACCTTC.

The rearrangement uses TRBV19 and TRBJ2-7, with unresolved D. Germline CDR1 is LNHDA and CDR2 is SQIVND (reference sequence). V shed 5 bases and J shed 5 bases, with 13 bases lying between them. This CDR3 contains 13 residues. Here the CDR3 DNA reads TGTGCCAGTAGTCTCGGACCGGCTCACGAGCAGTACTTC. Translating it yields CASSLGPAHEQYF. Full variable domain (missing parts from reference TRBV19 and TRBJ2-7): DGGITQSPKYLFRKEGQNVTLSCEQNLNHDAMYWYRQDPGQGLRLIYYSQIVNDFQKGDIAEGYSVSREKKESFPLTVTSAQKNPTAFYLCASSLGPAHEQYFGPGTRLTVT.

This chain connects TRBV4-1 to TRBJ1-1; 10 nucleotides agree with TRBD1. Per the germline V gene, CDR1 is MGHRA and CDR2 is YSYEKL. CDR3 length: 15 residues. V lost 4 bases, J lost 1 base, and 3 bases stayed unmatched. The DNA for the CDR3 is TGCGCCAGCAGCCTCCGGGACAGGGGGAACACTGAAGCTTTCTTT. Translating gives CASSLRDRGNTEAFF.

The chain recombines TRBV6-5 with TRBJ1-2; 10 bases match TRBD1. Trimming cost V 6 bases and J 7 bases; bases outside gene matches: 8. The CDR3 spans 14 residues. Germline V lookup: CDR1 MNHEY, CDR2 SVGAGI. CDR3 amino acids: CASSRDRGLSGYTF. The CDR3 coding sequence is TGTGCCAGCAGCCGCGACAGGGGGCTCTCTGGCTACACCTTC.

The chain employs TRBV7-3 and TRBJ1-6, with D possibly matching TRBD1 (5 bases). There are 17 residues in the CDR3. V was cut by 0 bases and J by 2 bases, with 11 bases left in between. Per the germline V gene, CDR1 is SGHTA and CDR2 is FQGTGA. The CDR3 protein is CASSLTPGFPYNSPLHF. CDR3 nucleotides: TGTGCCAGCAGCTTAACGCCAGGGTTCCCCTATAATTCACCCCTCCACTTT.

The chain links TRBV9 to TRBJ2-1, with D uncertain. Germline lookup yields CDR1 SGDLS and CDR2 YYNGEE. The CDR3 has 16 residues. V was shortened by 0 bases and J by 0 bases, with 10 bases between the two germline ends. The CDR3: CASSVVAVPSYNEQFF. As DNA, the CDR3 is TGTGCCAGCAGCGTAGTTGCGGTTCCCTCCTACAATGAGCAGTTCTTC. Filled out from reference TRBV9 and TRBJ2-1, the complete variable domain reads DSGVTQTPKHLITATGQRVTLRCSPRSGDLSVYWYQQSLDQGLQFLIQYYNGEERAKGNILERFSAQQFPDLHSELNLSSLELGDSALYFCASSVVAVPSYNEQFFGPGTRLTVL.

The sample holds one count of this clone. This chain uses TRBV30 with TRBJ2-7; 8 bases fit TRBD1. Germline CDR1 GTSNPN, CDR2 SVGIG (reference sequence). The CDR3 runs 14 residues. The V gene end was trimmed by 4 bases and the J gene end by 4 bases; junction bases not matched to a gene: 9. The CDR3 nucleotides are TGTGCCTGGACTCGGGACAGGCCTACATACGAGCAGTACTTC. Protein: CAWTRDRPTYEQYF.